The 21 T cell receptor beta chains below come from one sample, sequenced in a study of cytomegalovirus exposure and HLA in healthy donors. The PCR contained 60 Vbeta and 13 Jbeta primers. Sequencing used immunoSEQ multiplex PCR; TCRdb keeps in-frame clones, though not all of them. The table includes approximately 170,000 clones, roughly 84% detected once. Sequencing was done on a sample of PBMCs. The origin of the receptors is a man aged 25 to 40 in good health and CMV-seropositive.

The chain uses TRBV11-3 and TRBJ1-1, with D hard to call. The germline V and J ends were trimmed by 5 bases and 4 bases, with 8 bases remaining between them. This CDR3 contains 12 residues. Germline V gene lookup returns CDR1 SGHNT and CDR2 YENEEA. In nucleotides, the CDR3 is TGTGCCAGCAGCACCCGCGGCACTGAAGCTTTCTTT. Translating it yields CASSTRGTEAFF.

The V and J genes are TRBV10-3 and TRBJ1-1; the match to TRBD1 covers 7 bases. V lost 2 bases to trimming and J lost 3 bases; unmatched junction nucleotides: 3. This CDR3 spans 14 amino acids. CDR1 and CDR2 (germline): ENHRY, SYGVKD. The chain's CDR3 is CAISEEGADTEAFF. CDR3 nucleotide sequence: TGTGCCATCAGTGAGGAGGGGGCGGACACTGAAGCTTTCTTT.

V usage is TRBV7-2 and J usage is TRBJ2-1, with 14 bases identical to TRBD2. The germline gives CDR1 SGHTA, CDR2 FQGNSA. The trim removed 3 bases at V and 8 bases at J, leaving 6 bases unmatched. The CDR3 is 16 amino acids. CDR3: CASSLGGLAGAYEQFF. The CDR3 region has the DNA TGTGCCAGCAGCTTGGGGGGACTAGCGGGAGCGTATGAGCAGTTCTTC.

This CDR3 is CASSELAGSQPQHF. The CDR3 DNA is TGCGCCAGCAGTGAGCTTGCGGGTAGTCAGCCCCAGCATTTT. This sequence joins TRBV10-2 and TRBJ1-5, with D unclear. The CDR3 runs 14 residues. The V end lost 2 bases, the J end lost 6 bases, and 11 bases lay between the germline ends. Germline V gene lookup returns CDR1 WSHSY and CDR2 SAAADI.

V and J are TRBV5-1 and TRBJ1-3; 9 bases are a match to TRBD1. Germline CDR1 SGHRS, CDR2 YFSETQ. V was clipped by 0 bases and J by 4 bases; unmatched bases: 5. This CDR3 is built from 16 residues. The CDR3 spells CASSLGTGAMGNTIYF. CDR3 nucleotides: TGCGCCAGCAGCTTGGGGACAGGGGCCATGGGAAACACCATATATTTT.

V usage is TRBV2 and J usage is TRBJ1-2; weak D call: TRBD1 (5 bases). The CDR3 contains 15 residues. The V gene's germline CDR1 is SNHLY and CDR2 FYNNEI. V was shortened by 8 bases and J by 3 bases, with 19 bases between the two germline ends. The CDR3 sequence is CASERGRDVYYGYTF. The CDR3 DNA sequence: TGTGCCAGCGAGCGGGGTAGGGACGTCTACTATGGCTACACCTTC.

This chain links TRBV4-2 with TRBJ1-5; 7 bases line up with TRBD1. The CDR3 sequence is 15 residues long. Germline CDR1 LGHNA, CDR2 YNFKEQ. The J segment lost 3 bases and the V segment lost 4 bases, leaving 6 bases of the junction unmatched. CDR3 residues: CASSLGQDFNQPQHF. CDR3 sequence (DNA): TGTGCCAGCAGCCTCGGACAGGACTTCAATCAGCCCCAGCATTTT.

The V and J genes are TRBV30 and TRBJ2-7; 9 bases fit TRBD2. V was clipped by 3 bases and J by 1 base; unmatched bases: 7. CDR1 and CDR2 from the germline V gene are GTSNPN and SVGIG (reference sequence). The CDR3 spans 15 residues. The CDR3 region is CAWRSNLAGSYEQYF. The CDR3 DNA sequence: TGTGCCTGGAGATCCAATCTAGCGGGGTCCTACGAGCAGTACTTC.

This clone was detected only a few times. CDR3 sequence: CASNEDSVINEQFF. In nucleotides, the CDR3 is TGTGCCAGCAATGAGGACTCAGTGATAAATGAGCAGTTCTTC. The genes are TRBV2 and TRBJ2-1; a weak D match, TRBD2 (5 bases). This CDR3 has 14 amino acids. Trimming stripped 7 bases from V and 7 bases from J, with 17 bases between. Germline CDR1 and CDR2: SNHLY and FYNNEI.

The V gene is TRBV6-1, the J gene TRBJ1-1; D not certain. Germline CDR1 reads MNHNS; CDR2 reads SASEGT. The CDR3 totals 14 residues. V lost 6 bases to trimming and J lost 0 bases, with 11 bases between them. In nucleotides, the CDR3 is TGTGCCAGCAGGGAGGGTCGTCTGAACACTGAAGCTTTCTTT. It translates to CASREGRLNTEAFF.

The CDR3 nucleotides are TGTGCCAGTAGTATATTGGGCAGGGAAGGTCAGCCCCAGCATTTT. This codes for CASSILGREGQPQHF. This rearrangement joins TRBV19 to TRBJ1-5, with D possibly matching TRBD1 (5 bases). There are 15 residues in the CDR3. Trimming cost V 2 bases and J 6 bases, with 14 bases left between them. Germline lookup yields CDR1 LNHDA and CDR2 SQIVND (reference sequence). Together with reference TRBV19 and TRBJ1-5, the CDR3 gives the full variable domain: DGGITQSPKYLFRKEGQNVTLSCEQNLNHDAMYWYRQDPGQGLRLIYYSQIVNDFQKGDIAEGYSVSREKKESFPLTVTSAQKNPTAFYLCASSILGREGQPQHFGDGTRLSIL.

The rearrangement uses TRBV7-2 and TRBJ2-3, with 7 positions matching TRBD2. The CDR3 contains 12 residues. V lost 5 bases to trimming and J lost 6 bases; unmatched junction nucleotides: 2. Germline CDR1 and CDR2: SGHTA and FQGNSA. The CDR3 region has the DNA TGTGCCAGCAGCCCCGGGGGGGATACGCAGTATTTT. Its translation: CASSPGGDTQYF.

The chain carries TRBV29-1 and TRBJ1-2; 7 positions match TRBD1. The CDR3 runs to 12 residues. CDR1 and CDR2 (germline): SQVTM, ANQGSEA. V was clipped by 2 bases and J by 8 bases; unmatched bases: 5. The CDR3 DNA sequence: TGCAGCGTTGAAAGACAGGGTGGCGGCTACACCTTC. The encoded protein is CSVERQGGGYTF.

The chain recombines TRBV9 with TRBJ2-3; 7 bases map to TRBD2. The CDR3 is 16 amino acids. J gave up 1 base and V 0 bases, and 5 bases lay outside the gene matches. Germline-derived CDR1 and CDR2 are SGDLS and YYNGEE. The CDR3 region is CASSVAGRAGTDTQYF. DNA for the CDR3: TGTGCCAGCAGCGTAGCTGGGAGGGCGGGCACAGATACGCAGTATTTT.

In DNA, the CDR3 is TGCGCCAGCAGCCAAAGGACAGGGAATGGGTCACCCCTCCACTTT. Translating it yields CASSQRTGNGSPLHF. V usage is TRBV4-3 and J usage is TRBJ1-6, with TRBD1 identical over 8 bases. Germline CDR1 reads LGHNA; CDR2 reads YSLEER. This CDR3 spans 15 amino acids. V lost 2 bases and J lost 10; bases outside the gene matches: 7.

V gene TRBV2 combines with J gene TRBJ2-7; tentative D call: TRBD1 (6 bases). Germline V gene data show CDR1 as SNHLY and CDR2 as FYNNEI. V was pared by 8 bases and J by 3 bases, with 8 bases between. The CDR3 covers 11 residues. The CDR3 DNA sequence: TGTGCCAGCCTGGGACACTACGAGCAGTACTTC. Protein: CASLGHYEQYF.

This chain links TRBV9 with TRBJ2-5; D gene ambiguous. Looked up from germline, CDR1 is SGDLS and CDR2 is YYNGEE. The V end lost 2 bases, the J end lost 3 bases, and 8 bases lay between the germline ends. The CDR3 runs 13 residues. In DNA form, the CDR3 reads TGTGCCAGCAGCGTGGGCGCAAAAGAGACCCAGTACTTC. Amino acid sequence: CASSVGAKETQYF.

The CDR3 loop reads CASSQFRTGAKYEQYF. The CDR3 bases are TGTGCCAGCTCACAATTCCGGACAGGAGCAAAGTACGAGCAGTACTTC. The gene calls are TRBV18 and TRBJ2-7, with 7 bases matching TRBD1. The CDR3 runs to 16 residues. Trimming cost V 4 bases and J 4 bases; bases outside gene matches: 13. The germline V gene encodes CDR1 KGHSH and CDR2 LQKENI. The full variable domain, with the rest looked up from reference TRBV18 and TRBJ2-7, is NAGVMQNPRHLVRRRGQEARLRCSPMKGHSHVYWYRQLPEEGLKFMVYLQKENIIDESGMPKERFSAEFPKEGPSILRIQQVVRGDSAAYFCASSQFRTGAKYEQYFGPGTRLTVT.

V and J are TRBV5-1 and TRBJ1-1; D gene ambiguous. Germline-derived CDR1 and CDR2 are SGHRS and YFSETQ. V was cut by 5 bases and J by 0 bases, with 17 bases left in between. This CDR3 is built from 16 residues. The CDR3 reads CASSSSKRNVNTEAFF. CDR3 in DNA: TGCGCCAGCAGTAGTTCCAAGAGAAATGTGAACACTGAAGCTTTCTTT.

This chain joins TRBV5-1 and TRBJ1-3; D ambiguous. V lost 4 bases to trimming and J lost 0 bases, with 17 bases between them. This CDR3 spans 17 amino acids. CDR1 and CDR2 (germline): SGHRS, YFSETQ. This chain's CDR3 is CASSQTPIQTSGNTIYF. CDR3 sequence (DNA): TGCGCCAGCAGCCAGACGCCTATACAGACCTCTGGAAACACCATATATTTT.

V and J are TRBV19 and TRBJ2-5; the D gene is possibly TRBD1 (6 bases). Germline assignment: CDR1 LNHDA and CDR2 SQIVND (reference sequence). V was pared by 5 bases and J by 5 bases, with 15 bases between. This CDR3 contains 14 residues. The CDR3 DNA is TGTGCCAGTAGTTCCCAGGGGATGAGGGAGACCCAGTACTTC. Protein: CASSSQGMRETQYF.